The present entry profiles one TCR beta chain with its context. The data were obtained in a study of T cells expressing NK-cell markers. At the level of the study: Sorted CD3+CD56+NKG2C+, CD3+CD56+NKG2C- and CD3+CD56-NKG2C+ T cells supplied TCR beta repertoires.

TCRdb re-called the 5' RACE reads; every CDR3 protein appears as one record, without DNA. The sample's table shows around 550,000 distinct CDR3 sequences. Germline V lookup: CDR1 KGHDR, CDR2 SFDVKD. This CDR3 has 15 residues. This clonotype was sampled from a man between 18 and 29 years old in good health. What was sequenced was blood T cells: a sorted CD56 or NKG2C T cell subset, CD4+ or CD8+ T cells, or bulk PBMC T cells (not recorded which). The gene calls are TRBV24-1 and TRBJ2-2; TCRdb selects TRBD1, and the lack of DNA leaves this call unchecked. The chain's CDR3 is CATSDPRPGGGELFF.